These 12 T cell receptor beta chains share one sample of origin, sequenced in a study of blood T cell repertoires in COVID-19. Here immunoSEQ multiplex PCR was the method, and the copy in TCRdb shows in-frame clones only, minus some. This table holds tens of thousands of clones, about 70% found once. Sequencing was carried out using peripheral blood. These receptors were collected from a man older than 75 with acute or convalescent COVID-19.

The chain joins TRBV12-1 to TRBJ2-1; TRBD2 reflects the table's D call only, with no check against the DNA. TRBV12-1 is a recognized pseudogene. This CDR3 spans 14 amino acids. DNA of the CDR3: TGTGCCAGCAGCCCGGAATCGAGCGGGCTAGGTCAGTTCTTC. It translates to CASSPESSGLGQFF.

The chain combines TRBV28 with TRBJ1-2, with TRBD1 as a possible D gene (5 bases). V was pared by 6 bases and J by 0 bases, with 11 bases between. From germline, CDR1 is MDHEN and CDR2 SYDVKM. There are 14 residues in the CDR3. CDR3 sequence: CASSWGETNYGYTF. The CDR3 DNA reads TGTGCCAGCAGCTGGGGGGAGACTAACTATGGCTACACCTTC.

DNA for the CDR3: TGCAGTGCTAGCCGGAACACTGAAGCTTTCTTT. It yields the protein CSASRNTEAFF. The genes are TRBV20-1 and TRBJ1-1; D call uncertain. V dropped 3 bases and J dropped 1 base, with 3 bases sitting between them. Germline V gives CDR1 DFQATT, CDR2 SNEGSKA (reference sequence). The CDR3 totals 11 residues.

This rearrangement joins TRBV25-1 to TRBJ2-7; TRBD1 matches 9 bases. The CDR3 length is 15 residues. J gave up 3 bases and V 3 bases, and 6 bases lay outside the gene matches. Germline CDR1 is MGHDK and CDR2 is SYGVNS. CDR3 coding DNA: TGTGCCAGCAGTGATTCCGGGACAGGGAACTACGAGCAGTACTTC. Its protein product is CASSDSGTGNYEQYF.

The chain recombines TRBV3-1 (or the pseudogene TRBV3-2) with TRBJ1-2, with 7 bases that match TRBD1. Unmatched junction bases numbered 4, after V lost 2 bases and J lost 7 bases. Germline CDR1 LGHDT, CDR2 YNNKEL (reference sequence). This CDR3 is built from 13 residues. This chain's CDR3 is CASSQLTGSGYTF. CDR3 coding DNA: TGTGCCAGCAGCCAACTGACAGGGTCTGGCTACACCTTC.

The table lists this clone with a few counts. This chain uses TRBV10-3 with TRBJ2-1, with TRBD2 identical over 8 bases. Germline lookup yields CDR1 ENHRY and CDR2 SYGVKD. V trimming: 7 bases; J trimming: 4 bases; junction bases outside the gene matches: 3. The CDR3 loop spans 13 amino acids. In DNA form, the CDR3 reads TGTGCCATCACAGCGGGAGAGTACAATGAGCAGTTCTTC. Amino acid sequence: CAITAGEYNEQFF.

This clone has only one observation. The rearrangement joins TRBV4-1 to TRBJ1-2; D remains ambiguous. The V end lost 0 bases, the J end lost 2 bases, and 19 bases lay between the germline ends. The V gene's germline CDR1 is MGHRA and CDR2 YSYEKL. The CDR3 is made up of 18 amino acids. The chain's CDR3 is CASSQDPNLRGPNYGYTF. Written as DNA, the CDR3 is TGCGCCAGCAGCCAAGATCCAAACTTGCGAGGCCCAAACTATGGCTACACCTTC.

In regard to this clone: One end of the junction fails to match germline, which may point to a read error. The chain combines TRBV7-7 with TRBJ1-4; no clear D gene. This CDR3 region has 13 residues. The V gene's germline CDR1 is SSHAT and CDR2 FNYEAQ (reference sequence). The CDR3 nucleotides are TGTGCTAGCAGCTTAACCCCAGCGGAAAAACTGTTTTTT. Encoded protein: CASSLTPAEKLFF.

In DNA form, the CDR3 reads TGTGCCAGCAGCTTAGTTGGGACAGGGCCTTACAATGAGCAGTTCTTC. Protein product: CASSLVGTGPYNEQFF. The chain combines TRBV7-2 with TRBJ2-1; TRBD1 matches at 9 bases. The CDR3 is made up of 16 amino acids. The germline gives CDR1 SGHTA, CDR2 FQGNSA. The junction had 5 bases not matched to a gene; V was cut back by 1 base and J by 4 bases.

V usage is TRBV29-1 and J usage is TRBJ2-7; 7 bases are a match to TRBD1. The trim removed 3 bases at V and 3 bases at J, leaving 8 bases unmatched. Germline values: CDR1 SQVTM, CDR2 ANQGSEA. The CDR3 has 14 residues. The CDR3 reads CSVDRGGGIYEQYF. DNA for the CDR3: TGCAGCGTTGATCGAGGGGGCGGAATCTACGAGCAGTACTTC.

This clone was found once. The chain carries TRBV5-6 and TRBJ2-1; 9 bases align to TRBD2. V shed 3 bases, J shed 6 bases, and the junction held 10 bases outside the gene matches. CDR3 length: 16 residues. Looked up from germline, CDR1 is SGHDT and CDR2 is YYEEEE. This chain's CDR3 is CASSSSVAGDPNEQFF. CDR3 DNA sequence: TGTGCCAGCAGCTCATCGGTAGCGGGAGACCCCAATGAGCAGTTCTTC.

CDR3 sequence reads: CASSLRRDSSGRGQETQYF. DNA for the CDR3: TGTGCCAGCAGCTTAAGGCGTGACTCTAGCGGGAGGGGGCAAGAGACCCAGTACTTC. The chain combines TRBV7-2 with TRBJ2-5; 12 bases are a match to TRBD2. The CDR3 runs to 19 residues. Per germline, CDR1 SGHTA and CDR2 FQGNSA. Losses at the gene ends were 2 bases for V and 2 bases for J; bases not matched to a gene: 12.